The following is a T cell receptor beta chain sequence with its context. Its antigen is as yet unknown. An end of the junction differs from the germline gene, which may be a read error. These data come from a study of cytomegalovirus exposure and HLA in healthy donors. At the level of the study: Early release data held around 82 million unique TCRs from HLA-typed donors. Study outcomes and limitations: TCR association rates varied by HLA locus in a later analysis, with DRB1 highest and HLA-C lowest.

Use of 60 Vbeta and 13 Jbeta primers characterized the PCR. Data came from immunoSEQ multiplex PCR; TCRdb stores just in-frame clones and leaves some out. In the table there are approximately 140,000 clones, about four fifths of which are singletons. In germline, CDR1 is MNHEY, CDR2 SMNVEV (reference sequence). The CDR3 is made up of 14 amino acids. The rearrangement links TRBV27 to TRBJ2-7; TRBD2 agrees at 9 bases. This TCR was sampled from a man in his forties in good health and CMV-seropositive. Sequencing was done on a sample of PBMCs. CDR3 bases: TGTGTCAGCAGTTTCGCGGGAGGGCCCTACGAGCAGTACTTC. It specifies CVSSFAGGPYEQYF.